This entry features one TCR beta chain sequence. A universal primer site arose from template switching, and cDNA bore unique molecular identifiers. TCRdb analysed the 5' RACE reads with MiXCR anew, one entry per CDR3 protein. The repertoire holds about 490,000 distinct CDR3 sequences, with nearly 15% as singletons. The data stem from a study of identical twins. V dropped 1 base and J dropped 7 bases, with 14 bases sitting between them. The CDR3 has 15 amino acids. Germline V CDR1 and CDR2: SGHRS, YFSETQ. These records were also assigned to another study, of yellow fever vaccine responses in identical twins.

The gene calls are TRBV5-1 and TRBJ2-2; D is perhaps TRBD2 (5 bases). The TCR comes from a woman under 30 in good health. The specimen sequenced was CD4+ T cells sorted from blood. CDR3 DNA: TGCGCCAGCAGCTTGAGTCCGGGATCGATCGGGGAGCTGTTTTTT. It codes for CASSLSPGSIGELFF.